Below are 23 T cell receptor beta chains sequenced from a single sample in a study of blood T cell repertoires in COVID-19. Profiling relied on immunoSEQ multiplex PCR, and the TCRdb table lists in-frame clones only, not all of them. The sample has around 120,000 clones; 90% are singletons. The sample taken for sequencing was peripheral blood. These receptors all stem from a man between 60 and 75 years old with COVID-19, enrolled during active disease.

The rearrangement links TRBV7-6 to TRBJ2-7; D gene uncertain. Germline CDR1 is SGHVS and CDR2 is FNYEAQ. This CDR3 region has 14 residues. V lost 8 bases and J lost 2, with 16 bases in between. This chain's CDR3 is CASGPAAQPYEQYF. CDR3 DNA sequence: TGTGCCAGCGGCCCGGCAGCGCAGCCCTACGAGCAGTACTTC. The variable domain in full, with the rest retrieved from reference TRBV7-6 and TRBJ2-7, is GAGVSQSPRYKVTKRGQDVALRCDPISGHVSLYWYRQALGQGPEFLTYFNYEAQQDKSGLPNDRFSAERPEGSISTLTIQRTEQRDSAMYRCASGPAAQPYEQYFGPGTRLTVT.

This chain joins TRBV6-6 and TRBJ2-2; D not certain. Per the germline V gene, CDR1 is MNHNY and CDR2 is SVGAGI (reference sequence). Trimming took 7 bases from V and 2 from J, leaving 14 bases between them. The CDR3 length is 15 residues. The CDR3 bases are TGTGCCAGCAAAGATGATTCGCGTAACACCGGGGAGCTGTTTTTT. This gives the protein CASKDDSRNTGELFF.

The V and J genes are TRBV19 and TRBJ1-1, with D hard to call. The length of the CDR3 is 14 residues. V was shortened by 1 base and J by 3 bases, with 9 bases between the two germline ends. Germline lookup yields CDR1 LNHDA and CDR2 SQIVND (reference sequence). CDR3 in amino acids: CASSIGAGDTEAFF. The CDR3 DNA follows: TGTGCCAGTAGTATAGGGGCCGGGGACACTGAAGCTTTCTTT.

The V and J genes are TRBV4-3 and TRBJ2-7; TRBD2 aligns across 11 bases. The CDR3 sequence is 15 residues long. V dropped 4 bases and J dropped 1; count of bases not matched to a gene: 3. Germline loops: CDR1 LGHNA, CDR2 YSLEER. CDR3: CASSLGTSGSYEQYF. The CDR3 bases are TGCGCCAGCAGCCTAGGGACTAGCGGATCCTACGAGCAGTACTTC.

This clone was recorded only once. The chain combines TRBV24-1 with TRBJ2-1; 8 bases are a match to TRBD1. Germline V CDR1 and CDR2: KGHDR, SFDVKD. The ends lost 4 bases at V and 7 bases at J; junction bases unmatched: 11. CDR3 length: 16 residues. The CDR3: CATSDRDRGLSNEQFF. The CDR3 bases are TGTGCCACCAGTGACCGTGACAGGGGATTGTCGAATGAGCAGTTCTTC.

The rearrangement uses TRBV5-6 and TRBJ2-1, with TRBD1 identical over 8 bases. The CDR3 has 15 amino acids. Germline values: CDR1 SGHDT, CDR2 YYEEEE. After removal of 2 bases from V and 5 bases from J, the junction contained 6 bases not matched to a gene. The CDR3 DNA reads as TGTGCCAGCAGCTTTGGGCAGGGGGCACACAATGAGCAGTTCTTC. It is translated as CASSFGQGAHNEQFF.

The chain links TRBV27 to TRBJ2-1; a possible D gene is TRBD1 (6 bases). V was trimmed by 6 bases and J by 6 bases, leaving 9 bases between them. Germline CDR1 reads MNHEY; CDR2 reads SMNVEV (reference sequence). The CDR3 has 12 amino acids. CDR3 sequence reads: CASRQGPNEQFF. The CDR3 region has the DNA TGTGCCAGCAGGCAGGGGCCCAATGAGCAGTTCTTC.

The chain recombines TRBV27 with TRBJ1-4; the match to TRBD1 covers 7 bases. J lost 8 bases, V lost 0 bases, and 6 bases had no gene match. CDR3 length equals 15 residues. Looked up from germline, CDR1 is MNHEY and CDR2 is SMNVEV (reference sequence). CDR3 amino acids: CASSLSEGAPEKLFF. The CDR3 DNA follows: TGTGCCAGCAGTTTATCAGAGGGGGCGCCGGAAAAACTGTTTTTT.

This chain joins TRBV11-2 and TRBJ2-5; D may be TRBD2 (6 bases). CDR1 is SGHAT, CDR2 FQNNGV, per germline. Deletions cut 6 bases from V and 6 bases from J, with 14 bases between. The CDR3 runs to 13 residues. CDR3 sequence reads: CASRGDWGKTQYF. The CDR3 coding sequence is TGTGCCAGCAGGGGGGACTGGGGCAAGACCCAGTACTTC.

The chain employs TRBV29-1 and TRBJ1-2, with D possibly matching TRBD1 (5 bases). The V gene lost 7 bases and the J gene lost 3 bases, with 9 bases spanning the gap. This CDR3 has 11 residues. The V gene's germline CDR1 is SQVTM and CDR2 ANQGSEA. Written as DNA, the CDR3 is TGCAGCGCCGGGGGTGACTATGGCTACACCTTC. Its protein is CSAGGDYGYTF.

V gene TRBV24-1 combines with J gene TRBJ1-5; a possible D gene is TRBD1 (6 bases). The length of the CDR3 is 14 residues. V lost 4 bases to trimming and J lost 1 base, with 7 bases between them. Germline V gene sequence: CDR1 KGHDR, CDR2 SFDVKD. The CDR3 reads CATSDRGSNQPQHF. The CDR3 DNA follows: TGTGCCACCAGTGACAGGGGAAGCAATCAGCCCCAGCATTTT.

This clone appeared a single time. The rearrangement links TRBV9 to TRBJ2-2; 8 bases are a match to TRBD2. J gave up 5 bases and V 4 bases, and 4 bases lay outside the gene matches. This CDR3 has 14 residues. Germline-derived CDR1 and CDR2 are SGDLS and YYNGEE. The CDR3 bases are TGTGCCAGCAGCATGACTAGCGAGACCGGGGAGCTGTTTTTT. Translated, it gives CASSMTSETGELFF. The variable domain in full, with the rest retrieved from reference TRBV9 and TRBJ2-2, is DSGVTQTPKHLITATGQRVTLRCSPRSGDLSVYWYQQSLDQGLQFLIQYYNGEERAKGNILERFSAQQFPDLHSELNLSSLELGDSALYFCASSMTSETGELFFGEGSRLTVL.

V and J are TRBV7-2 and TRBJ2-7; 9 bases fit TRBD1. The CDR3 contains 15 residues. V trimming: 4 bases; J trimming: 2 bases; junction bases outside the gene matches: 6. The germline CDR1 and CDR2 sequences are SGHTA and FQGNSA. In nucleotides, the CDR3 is TGTGCCAGCAGCTCATTAGGGACAGGGCCCTACGAGCAGTACTTC. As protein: CASSSLGTGPYEQYF.

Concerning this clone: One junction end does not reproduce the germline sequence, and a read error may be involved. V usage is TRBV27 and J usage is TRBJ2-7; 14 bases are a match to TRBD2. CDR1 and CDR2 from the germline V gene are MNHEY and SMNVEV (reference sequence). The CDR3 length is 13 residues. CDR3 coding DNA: TGTGCCAGCAGTCCCGGGACTAGCGGGAGTCTATCCTTC. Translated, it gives CASSPGTSGSLSF.

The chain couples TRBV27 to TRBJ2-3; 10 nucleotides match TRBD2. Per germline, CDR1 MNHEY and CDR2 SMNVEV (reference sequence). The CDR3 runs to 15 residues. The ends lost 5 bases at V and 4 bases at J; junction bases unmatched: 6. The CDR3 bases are TGTGCCAGCAGTCCTATAGCGGGAGGAGCAGATACGCAGTATTTT. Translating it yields CASSPIAGGADTQYF.

This chain's CDR3 is CASRYTGTGGDEQYF. CDR3 nucleotides: TGTGCCAGCAGGTATACCGGGACAGGGGGCGACGAGCAGTACTTC. The chain couples TRBV11-3 to TRBJ2-7; 12 bases are shared with TRBD1. The CDR3 is 15 amino acids. From germline, CDR1 is SGHNT and CDR2 YENEEA. J lost 5 bases, V lost 6 bases, and 8 bases had no gene match.

The CDR3 region has the DNA TGTGCCAGCCATCGTTTCGGGGGTACTGAAGCTTTCTTT. Protein sequence: CASHRFGGTEAFF. The rearrangement uses TRBV27 and TRBJ1-1, with D tentatively TRBD1 (5 bases). This CDR3 region has 13 residues. Germline lookup yields CDR1 MNHEY and CDR2 SMNVEV (reference sequence). Trimming took 8 bases from V and 5 from J, leaving 15 bases between them.

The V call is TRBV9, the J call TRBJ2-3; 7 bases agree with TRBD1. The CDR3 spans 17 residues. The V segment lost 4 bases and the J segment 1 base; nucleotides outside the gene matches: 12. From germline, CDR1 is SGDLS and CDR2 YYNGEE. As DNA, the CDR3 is TGTGCCAGCAGCTTTAGCCCCGGGACAGAGGGCACAGATACGCAGTATTTT. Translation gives CASSFSPGTEGTDTQYF.

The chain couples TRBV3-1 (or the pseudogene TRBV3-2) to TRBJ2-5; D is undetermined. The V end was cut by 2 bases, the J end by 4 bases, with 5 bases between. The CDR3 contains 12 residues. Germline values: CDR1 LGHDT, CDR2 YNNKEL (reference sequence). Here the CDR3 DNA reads TGTGCCAGCAGCCAAAGTAGAGAGACCCAGTACTTC. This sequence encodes CASSQSRETQYF.

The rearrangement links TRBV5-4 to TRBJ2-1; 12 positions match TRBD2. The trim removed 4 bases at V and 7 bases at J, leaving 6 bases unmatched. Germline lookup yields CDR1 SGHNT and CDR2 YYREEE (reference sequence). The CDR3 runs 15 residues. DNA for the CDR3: TGTGCCAGCAGCATCGGACTAGCGGGGAGTAATGAGCAGTTCTTC. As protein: CASSIGLAGSNEQFF.

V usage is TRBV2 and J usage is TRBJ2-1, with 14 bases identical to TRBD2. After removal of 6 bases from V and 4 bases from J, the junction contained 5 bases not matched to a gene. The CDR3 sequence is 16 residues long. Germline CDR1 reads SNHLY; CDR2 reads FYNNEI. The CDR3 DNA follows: TGTGCCAGCAGAAGACTAGCGGGAGGGAGTTACAATGAGCAGTTCTTC. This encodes CASRRLAGGSYNEQFF. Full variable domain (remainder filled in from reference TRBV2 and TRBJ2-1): EPEVTQTPSHQVTQMGQEVILRCVPISNHLYFYWYRQILGQKVEFLVSFYNNEISEKSEIFDDQFSVERPDGSNFTLKIRSTKLEDSAMYFCASRRLAGGSYNEQFFGPGTRLTVL.

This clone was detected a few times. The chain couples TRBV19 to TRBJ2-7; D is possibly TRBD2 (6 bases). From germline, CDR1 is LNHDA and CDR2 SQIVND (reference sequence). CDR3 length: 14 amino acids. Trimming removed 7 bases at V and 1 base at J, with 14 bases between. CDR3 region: CASKSSELSYEQYF. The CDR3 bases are TGTGCCAGTAAGTCTAGCGAATTATCCTACGAGCAGTACTTC.

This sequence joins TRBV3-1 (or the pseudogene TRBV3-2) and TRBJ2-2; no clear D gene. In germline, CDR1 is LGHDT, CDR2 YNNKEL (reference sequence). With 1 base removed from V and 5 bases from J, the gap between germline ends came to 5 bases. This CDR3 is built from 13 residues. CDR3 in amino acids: CASSQVTTGELFF. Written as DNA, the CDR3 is TGTGCCAGCAGCCAAGTGACTACCGGGGAGCTGTTTTTT.